This TCR beta chain was recorded in a study of T cells in Graves' hyperthyroidism and ophthalmopathy. Amplification of TCR beta CDR3 regions was performed using RNA transcripts as template. TCR CDR3 regions were first amplified by RT-PCR with HTBI primers. TCRdb itself ran the multiplex PCR reads through MiXCR, one entry per CDR3 protein. The data show about 640,000 distinct CDR3 sequences, with approximately 14% seen just once and 9.5% to 15% held by the top ten. CDR1 ENHRY and CDR2 SYGVKD come from the germline V gene. The CDR3 is 17 amino acids. Germline trimming cut 6 bases from V and 3 bases from J; bases unmatched to any gene: 9. This clonotype was picked up many times.

Sequenced: blood. J is TRBJ2-3 and V is TRBV10-3; 13 nucleotides match TRBD2. This clonotype originated in a woman between 50 and 59 years old with Graves' ophthalmopathy. The CDR3, as DNA: TGTGCCATCAGACGAACGGGGACTAGCGGGGCAACAGATACGCAGTATTTT. It encodes CAIRRTGTSGATDTQYF.